One sample yielded the 8 T cell receptor delta chains listed below, sequenced in a study of gamma-delta T cells after stem cell transplantation. TCRdb processed the RT-PCR reads again with the CATT caller. Of approximately 1,200 delta-chain clones listed, about 2.2% are singletons. The sequenced sample consisted of gamma-delta T cells. These receptors were obtained from a human donor. It is not recorded whose cells these are; they may come from a transplant donor.

This clone was seen a handful of times. The TCRdb protein comes from a much larger clone and disagrees with this DNA's translation at residue 14, likely due to a read error; the protein given here is derived from the DNA. The CDR3 here is CACDMILGDPKPYADKLIF. CDR3 in DNA: TGTGCCTGTGACATGATCCTGGGGGATCCTAAACCTTACGCCGATAAACTCATCTTT. The V and J genes are TRDV2 and TRDJ1; TRDD3 matches at 9 bases. V was clipped by 2 bases and J by 3 bases; unmatched bases: 18. The CDR3 sequence is 19 residues long. Germline V lookup: CDR1 GEAIGNYY, CDR2 EKD.

Of note for this clone: This DNA translates differently at residue 13 from the TCRdb protein, which is that of a much larger clone; a read error is likely, and the protein shown is the DNA's own translation. This chain uses TRDV2 with TRDJ1; D is unresolved. CDR3 length equals 15 residues. Germline-derived CDR1 and CDR2 are GEAIGNYY and EKD. CDR3 nucleotides: TGTGCCTGTGACACTTTGGATCGCTCCTCCGATAAAATCATCTTT. It is translated as CACDTLDRSSDKIIF.

Regarding this clone: Given a far larger clone just one base away, this is likely a sequencing read error. Other DNA sequences in this sample translate to the same CDR3. The V call is TRDV2, the J call TRDJ2; D not resolved. The CDR3 is 21 amino acids. The V gene's germline CDR1 is GEAIGNYY and CDR2 EKD. The CDR3, as DNA: TGCGCCTGTGACAGCGTAGGGCTCCCTATTCGTCCCCCCGCCCTGACAGCACAACTCTTCTTT. It yields the protein CACDSVGLPIRPPALTAQLFF.

This clone came up a few times. The amino acid sequence in TCRdb belongs to a much larger clone and departs from this DNA's translation at residue 5, likely a sequencing read error; the sequence shown is translated from the DNA. The rearrangement links TRDV2 to TRDJ1; 13 bases agree with TRDD3. This CDR3 is 17 amino acids long. J lost 0 bases, V lost 0 bases, and 3 bases had no gene match. The germline CDR1 and CDR2 sequences are GEAIGNYY and EKD. DNA of the CDR3: TGTGCCTGTGACACCCTACTGGGGGATACGTACACCGATAAACTCATCTTT. Residues: CACDTLLGDTYTDKLIF.

This clone has only a few counts. TCRdb's entry gives the protein of a much larger clone, which mismatches this DNA's translation at residue 12, likely from a read error; the protein reported here is translated from the DNA. The chain is built from TRDV2 and TRDJ1, with a tentative D call TRDD3 (6 bases). V was clipped by 0 bases and J by 10 bases, with 20 bases between them. The CDR3 runs to 15 residues. Germline V lookup: CDR1 GEAIGNYY, CDR2 EKD. CDR3 DNA: TGTGCCTGTGACACCTTGGGGACCCTACCTGGGGCACTCATCTTT. Its translation is CACDTLGTLPGALIF.

This clone occurred a few times. A far larger clone is one nucleotide away, so this likely arose from a read error. The sample contains more than one DNA sequence encoding this CDR3. The chain combines TRDV2 with TRDJ2; possible D gene TRDD2, 5 bases. CDR3 length: 17 amino acids. The germline V gene encodes CDR1 GEAIGNYY and CDR2 EKD. As DNA, the CDR3 is TGTGCCTGTGATCGCCTGACTTCCAAATCTTTGACAGCACAGCTCTTCTTT. Amino acid sequence: CACDRLTSKSLTAQLFF.

Worth noting for this clone: This is likely an artifact of a read error, given a far larger clone one base away. The chain couples TRDV2 to TRDJ1; TRDD3 matches at 7 bases. The germline V gene has CDR1 GEAIGNYY and CDR2 EKD. The CDR3 has 18 residues. The CDR3 bases are TGTGCCTGGGACACCGTCAATTCTGGGGGGCTAACCACCGATAAACTCATCTTT. It yields the protein CAWDTVNSGGLTTDKLIF.

This clone has more than one count but fewer than ten. The protein TCRdb gives is from a much larger clone and does not agree with this DNA's translation at residue 4, likely a read error; the protein shown here comes from the DNA. The rearrangement joins TRDV2 to TRDJ2; 10 bases align to TRDD3. CDR3 length: 18 amino acids. The ends lost 5 bases at V and 1 base at J; junction bases unmatched: 12. Germline V gene sequence: CDR1 GEAIGNYY, CDR2 EKD. The CDR3 nucleotides are TGTGCCTGTGGCCCCGTACTGGGGGATTCCCTTTTGACAGCACAACTCTTCTTT. It yields the protein CACGPVLGDSLLTAQLFF.